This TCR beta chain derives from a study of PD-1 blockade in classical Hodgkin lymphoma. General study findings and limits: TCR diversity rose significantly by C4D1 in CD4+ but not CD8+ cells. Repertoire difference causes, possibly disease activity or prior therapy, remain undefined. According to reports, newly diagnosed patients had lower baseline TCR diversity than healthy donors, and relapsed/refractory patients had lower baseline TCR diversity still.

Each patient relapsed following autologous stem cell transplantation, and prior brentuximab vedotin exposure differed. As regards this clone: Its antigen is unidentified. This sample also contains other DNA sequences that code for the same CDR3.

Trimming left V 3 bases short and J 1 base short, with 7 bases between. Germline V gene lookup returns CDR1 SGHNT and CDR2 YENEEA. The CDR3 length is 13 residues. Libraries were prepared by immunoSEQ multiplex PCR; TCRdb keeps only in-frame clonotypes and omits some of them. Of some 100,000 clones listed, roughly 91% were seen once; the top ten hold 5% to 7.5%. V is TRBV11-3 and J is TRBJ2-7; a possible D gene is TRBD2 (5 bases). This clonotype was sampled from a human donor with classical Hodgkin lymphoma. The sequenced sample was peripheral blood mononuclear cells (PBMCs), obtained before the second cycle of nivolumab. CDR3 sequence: CASSFTGSYEQYF. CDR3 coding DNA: TGTGCCAGCAGCTTTACGGGGTCCTACGAGCAGTACTTC.